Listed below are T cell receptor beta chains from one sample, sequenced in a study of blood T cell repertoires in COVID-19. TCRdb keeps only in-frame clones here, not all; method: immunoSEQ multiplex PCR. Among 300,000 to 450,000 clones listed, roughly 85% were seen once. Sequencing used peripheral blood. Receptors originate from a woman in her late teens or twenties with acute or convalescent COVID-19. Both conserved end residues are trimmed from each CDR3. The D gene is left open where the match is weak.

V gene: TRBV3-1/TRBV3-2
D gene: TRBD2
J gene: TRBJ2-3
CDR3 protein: ASSRLAASTDTQY

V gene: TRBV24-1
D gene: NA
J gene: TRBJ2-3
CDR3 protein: ATSDFPAGPDTQY

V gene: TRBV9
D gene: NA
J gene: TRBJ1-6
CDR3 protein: ASSDPGSSYNSPLH

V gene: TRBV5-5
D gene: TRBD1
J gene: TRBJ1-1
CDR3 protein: ASSSGQGADEAF

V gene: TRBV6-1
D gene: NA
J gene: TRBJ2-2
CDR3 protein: ASSEMRTNTGELF

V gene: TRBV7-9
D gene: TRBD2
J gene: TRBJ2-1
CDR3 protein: ASTSSGGGGPGRNEQF

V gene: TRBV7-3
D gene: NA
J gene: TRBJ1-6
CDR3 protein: ASSLMSGPNSPLH

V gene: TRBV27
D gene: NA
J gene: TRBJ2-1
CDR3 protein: ASSYNSHYNEQF

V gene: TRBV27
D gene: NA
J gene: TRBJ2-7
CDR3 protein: ASSLIQGRFEQY

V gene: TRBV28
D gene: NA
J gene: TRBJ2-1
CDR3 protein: ASSLDSLNEQF

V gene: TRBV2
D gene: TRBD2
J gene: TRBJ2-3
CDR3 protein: ASRGLVGTDTQY

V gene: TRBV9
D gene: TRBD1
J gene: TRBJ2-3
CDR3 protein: ASSPVTGGKDTDTQY

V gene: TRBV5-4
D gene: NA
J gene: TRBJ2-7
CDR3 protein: ASSFDSNSYEQY

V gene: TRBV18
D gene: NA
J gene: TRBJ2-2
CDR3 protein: ASSPNRFSANTGELF

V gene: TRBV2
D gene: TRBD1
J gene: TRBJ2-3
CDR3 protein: ASSVQNRGTDTQY

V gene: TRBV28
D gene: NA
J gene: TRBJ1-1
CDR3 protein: ASTSMVTGQEAF

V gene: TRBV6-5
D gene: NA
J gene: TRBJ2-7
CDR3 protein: ASSRDILYEQY

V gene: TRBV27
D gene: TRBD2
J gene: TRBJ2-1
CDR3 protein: ASSSPPAGGSYNEQF

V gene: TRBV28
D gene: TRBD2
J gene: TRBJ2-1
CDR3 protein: ASTEGLAGGQDEQF

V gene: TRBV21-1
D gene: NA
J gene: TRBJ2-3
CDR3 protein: ASSTKRGRDSTDTQY

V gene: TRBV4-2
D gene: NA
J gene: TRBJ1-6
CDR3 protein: ASSQKTPGSYNSPLH

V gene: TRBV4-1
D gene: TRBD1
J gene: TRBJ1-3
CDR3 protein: ASSQGVVRTGVLSGNTIY

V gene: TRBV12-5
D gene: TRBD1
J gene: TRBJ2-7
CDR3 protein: ASGLETGDSPYEQY

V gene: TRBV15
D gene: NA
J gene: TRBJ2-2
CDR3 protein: ATARTPNTGELF

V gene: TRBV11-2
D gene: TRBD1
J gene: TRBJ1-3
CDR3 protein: ASSFGTATGNTIY

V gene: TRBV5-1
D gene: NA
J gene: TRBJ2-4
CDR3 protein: ASSSQGIGNIQY

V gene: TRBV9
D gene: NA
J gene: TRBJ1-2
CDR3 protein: ASSGLVGAGYT

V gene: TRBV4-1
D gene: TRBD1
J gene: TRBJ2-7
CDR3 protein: ASSQLSRDRGYEQY

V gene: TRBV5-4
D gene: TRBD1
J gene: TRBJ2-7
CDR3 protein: ASSSGQGAYEQY

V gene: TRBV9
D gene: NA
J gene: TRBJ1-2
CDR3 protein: ASSVGGDFNYGYT

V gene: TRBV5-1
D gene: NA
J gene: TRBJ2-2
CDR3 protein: ASSLVISGENTGELF

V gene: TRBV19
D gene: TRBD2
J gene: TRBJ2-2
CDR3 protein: ASSINSGGNTGELF

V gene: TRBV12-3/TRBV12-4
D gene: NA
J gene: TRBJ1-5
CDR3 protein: ASSIRVNQPQH

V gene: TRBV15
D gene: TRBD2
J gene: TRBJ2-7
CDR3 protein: ATSREDSAAGDEQY

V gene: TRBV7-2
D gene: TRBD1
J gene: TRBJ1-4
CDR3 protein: ASSSGQGGEKLF

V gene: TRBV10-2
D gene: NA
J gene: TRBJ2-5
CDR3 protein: ASQPPNRQETQY

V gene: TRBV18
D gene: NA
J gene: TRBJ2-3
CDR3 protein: ASSSQRGTDTQY